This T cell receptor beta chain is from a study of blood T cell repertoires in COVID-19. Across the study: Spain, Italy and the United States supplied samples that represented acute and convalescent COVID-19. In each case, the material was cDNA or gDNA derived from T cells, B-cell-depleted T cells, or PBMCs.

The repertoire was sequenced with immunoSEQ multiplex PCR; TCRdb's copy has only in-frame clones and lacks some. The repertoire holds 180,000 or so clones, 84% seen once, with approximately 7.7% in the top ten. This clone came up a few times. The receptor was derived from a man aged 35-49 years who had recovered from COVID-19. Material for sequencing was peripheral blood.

The CDR3 loop is CASSSLAGRGFF. CDR3 sequence (DNA): TGTGCCAGCAGCTCGTTAGCGGGAAGGGGGTTCTTC. This chain connects TRBV7-9 to TRBJ2-1; the match to TRBD2 covers 8 bases. Unmatched junction bases numbered 8, after V lost 4 bases and J lost 15 bases. Germline CDR1 reads SEHNR; CDR2 reads FQNEAQ (reference sequence). The length of the CDR3 is 12 residues.